A selection of T cell receptor beta chains follows, all from one sample in a study of shared clonotypes between healthy human individuals. Assay used: immunoSEQ multiplex PCR; TCRdb lists only in-frame clones, some missing. The sample shows 2 million to 2.5 million clones, 85% to 95% of them seen only once. Specimen: naive CD4+ T cells sorted from blood. These receptors came from a man younger than 35 in good health. The CDR3 runs from the conserved cysteine through the conserved F or W. The D gene is left open where the match is weak. The size field is filled for only some rows; it gives once, few, many or a size class.

v_call	d_call	j_call	clone_size	cdr3_nt	cdr3_aa
TRBV19	TRBD1	TRBJ1-5	NA	TGTGCCAGTAGTATAGAGGCAGGGGGCGTAATGTGGGAACAACAGCCCCAGCATTTT	CASSIEAGGVMWEQQPQHF
TRBV5-1	NA	TRBJ1-1	NA	TGCGCCAGCAGCTTGCTGGGGGCTGGCACTGAAGCTTTCTTT	CASSLLGAGTEAFF
TRBV9	NA	TRBJ1-1	NA	TGTGCCAGCAGCGTTACGACAGTTAGCACTGAAGCTTTCTTT	CASSVTTVSTEAFF
TRBV5-6	TRBD2	TRBJ2-1	NA	TGTGCCAGCAGCTTGGGCGGGAGGGGCCACAATGAGCAGTTCTTC	CASSLGGRGHNEQFF
TRBV7-9	TRBD1	TRBJ1-4	NA	TGTGCCAGCAGCCCAAGGACAGGGCTGTGGGCGAATGAAAAACTGTTTTTT	CASSPRTGLWANEKLFF
TRBV4-1	TRBD2	TRBJ2-5	NA	TGCGCCAGCAGCCAAGATGGGGAGGGGATACAAGAGACCCAGTACTTC	CASSQDGEGIQETQYF
TRBV30	NA	TRBJ2-1	NA	TGTGCCTTATCACGAGGAACCTCCTACAATGAGCAGTTCTTC	CALSRGTSYNEQFF
TRBV7-9	TRBD1	TRBJ1-4	NA	TGTGCCAGCAGCCGAGGACAGGGTGAAAAACTGTTTTTT	CASSRGQGEKLFF
TRBV4-1	TRBD1	TRBJ1-2	once	TGCGCCAGCAGCCAAGTACCAGGGGGAGCTAACTATGGCTACACCTTC	CASSQVPGGANYGYTF
TRBV6-5	NA	TRBJ1-6	NA	TGTGCCAGCAGAGGACAGTCCAATTCACCCCTCCACTTT	CASRGQSNSPLHF
TRBV11-2	NA	TRBJ1-1	NA	TGTGCCAGCAGCTTAATTCGGTCCTCTGAAGCTTTCTTT	CASSLIRSSEAFF
TRBV19	NA	TRBJ1-5	NA	TGTGCCAGTACGCGGGGGGGCTCGGGCAATCAGCCCCAGCATTTT	CASTRGGSGNQPQHF
TRBV27	NA	TRBJ1-2	NA	TGTGCCAGCAGTTCGAGAGCTAACTATGGCTACACCTTC	CASSSRANYGYTF
TRBV5-6	NA	TRBJ1-2	NA	TGTGCCAGCAGCCCGGGGAACAGGATGTTGTTCTATGGCTACACCTTC	CASSPGNRMLFYGYTF
TRBV6-5	NA	TRBJ1-3	NA	TGTGCCAGCAGGCCAGTCTCTGGAAACACCATATATTTT	CASRPVSGNTIYF
TRBV7-9	NA	TRBJ1-1	NA	TGTGCCAGCAGCTCGTCGGGGAACACTGAAGCTTTCTTT	CASSSSGNTEAFF
TRBV18	NA	TRBJ1-4	once	TGTGCCAGCTCACGAGGCACAGGTGAAAAACTGTTTTTT	CASSRGTGEKLFF
TRBV6-1	TRBD2	TRBJ2-2	NA	TGTGCCAGCAGTGCACTAGCGGGAGCCCCCGGGGAGCTGTTTTTT	CASSALAGAPGELFF
TRBV7-9	NA	TRBJ2-3	NA	TGTGCCAGCACCCCCCGGGGTTCAACAGATACGCAGTATTTT	CASTPRGSTDTQYF
TRBV5-4	TRBD2	TRBJ2-2	NA	TGTGCCAGCAGCTTGGGTCTAGCGGGGAGCACCGGGGAGCTGTTTTTT	CASSLGLAGSTGELFF
TRBV7-2	NA	TRBJ2-1	NA	TGTGCCAGCAGGCCCCAGGGGCGGCATGAGCAGTTCTTC	CASRPQGRHEQFF
TRBV19	NA	TRBJ2-7	NA	TGTGCCAGTAGTATCTCCCGGGAGATCTACGAGCAGTACTTC	CASSISREIYEQYF
TRBV7-2	NA	TRBJ1-6	NA	TGTGCCAGCAGCCGGGCGATTATTTCACCCCTCCACTTT	CASSRAIISPLHF
TRBV19	NA	TRBJ2-7	NA	TGTGCCAGTTCGACAGACCACGAGCAGTACTTC	CASSTDHEQYF
TRBV5-1	TRBD2	TRBJ2-7	NA	TGCGCCAGCAGCTCGGGACTAGCGGGAGGGGTCAAAGCTTACGAGCAGTACTTC	CASSSGLAGGVKAYEQYF
TRBV5-1	TRBD1	TRBJ1-6	NA	TGCGCCAGCAGTATGACAGGGGAGGAAAATTCACCCCTCCACTTT	CASSMTGEENSPLHF
TRBV28	TRBD2	TRBJ2-4	NA	TGTGCCAGCAGTTTATGGGAGCGGGAGGGAATGCGGGCCAAAAACATTCAGTACTTC	CASSLWEREGMRAKNIQYF